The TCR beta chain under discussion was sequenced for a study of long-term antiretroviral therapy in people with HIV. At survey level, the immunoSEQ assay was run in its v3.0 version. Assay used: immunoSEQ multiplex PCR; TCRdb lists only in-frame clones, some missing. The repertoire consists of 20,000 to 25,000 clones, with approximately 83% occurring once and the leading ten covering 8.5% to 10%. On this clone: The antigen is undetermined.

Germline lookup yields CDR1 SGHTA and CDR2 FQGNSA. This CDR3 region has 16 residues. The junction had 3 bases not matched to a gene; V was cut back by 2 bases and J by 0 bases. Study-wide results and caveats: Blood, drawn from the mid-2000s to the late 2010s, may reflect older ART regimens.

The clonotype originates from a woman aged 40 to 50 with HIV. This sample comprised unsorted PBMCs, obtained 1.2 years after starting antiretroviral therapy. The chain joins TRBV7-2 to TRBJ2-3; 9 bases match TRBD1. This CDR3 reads CASSLLGQGSTDTQYF. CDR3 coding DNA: TGTGCCAGCAGCTTACTAGGACAGGGGAGCACAGATACGCAGTATTTT.